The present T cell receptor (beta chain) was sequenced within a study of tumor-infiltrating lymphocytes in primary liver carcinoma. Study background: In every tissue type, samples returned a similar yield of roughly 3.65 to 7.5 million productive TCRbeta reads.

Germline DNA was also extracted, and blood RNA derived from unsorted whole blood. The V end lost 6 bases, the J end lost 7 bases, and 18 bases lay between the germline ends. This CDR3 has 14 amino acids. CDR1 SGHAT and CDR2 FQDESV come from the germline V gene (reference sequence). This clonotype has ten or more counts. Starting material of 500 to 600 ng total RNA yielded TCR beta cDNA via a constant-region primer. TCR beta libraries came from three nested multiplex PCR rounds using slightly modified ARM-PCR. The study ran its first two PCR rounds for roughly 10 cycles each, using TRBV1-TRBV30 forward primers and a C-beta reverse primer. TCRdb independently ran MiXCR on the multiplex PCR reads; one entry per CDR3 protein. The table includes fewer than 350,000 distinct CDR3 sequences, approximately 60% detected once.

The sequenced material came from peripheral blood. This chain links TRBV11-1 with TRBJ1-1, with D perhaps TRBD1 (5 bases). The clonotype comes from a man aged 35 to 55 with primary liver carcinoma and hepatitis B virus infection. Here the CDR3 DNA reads TGTGCCAGCAGACTGGACGGGGGTAAGGGTGAAGCTTTCTTT. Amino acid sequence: CASRLDGGKGEAFF.